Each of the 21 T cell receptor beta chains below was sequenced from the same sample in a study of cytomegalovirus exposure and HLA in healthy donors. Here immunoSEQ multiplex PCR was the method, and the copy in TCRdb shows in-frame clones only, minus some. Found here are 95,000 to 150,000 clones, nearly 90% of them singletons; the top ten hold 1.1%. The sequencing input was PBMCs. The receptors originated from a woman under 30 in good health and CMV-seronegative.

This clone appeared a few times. The CDR3 DNA reads TGTGCCAGCAGTGTAGACTTTAACACTGAAGCTTTCTTT. Encoded protein: CASSVDFNTEAFF. This chain joins TRBV6-1 and TRBJ1-1; no firm D call. CDR3 length: 13 residues. V lost 4 bases and J 2 bases, leaving 8 bases between the germline ends. The germline CDR1 and CDR2 sequences are MNHNS and SASEGT.

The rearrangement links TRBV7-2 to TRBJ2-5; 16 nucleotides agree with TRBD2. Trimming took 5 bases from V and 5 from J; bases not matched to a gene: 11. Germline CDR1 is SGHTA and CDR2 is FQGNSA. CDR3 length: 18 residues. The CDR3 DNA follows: TGTGCCAGCAGCCGTCCCGGGACTAGCGGGGGGGCCTGGGAGACCCAGTACTTC. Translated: CASSRPGTSGGAWETQYF. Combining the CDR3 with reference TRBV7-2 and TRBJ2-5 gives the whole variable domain GAGVSQSPSNKVTEKGKDVELRCDPISGHTALYWYRQSLGQGLEFLIYFQGNSAPDKSGLPSDRFSAERTGGSVSTLTIQRTQQEDSAVYLCASSRPGTSGGAWETQYFGPGTRLLVL.

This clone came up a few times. Here the CDR3 reads CASSLSGQGANTGELFF. CDR3 bases: TGCGCCAGCAGTCTGAGCGGACAGGGGGCGAACACCGGGGAGCTGTTTTTT. The chain is built from TRBV5-1 and TRBJ2-2; 10 nucleotides match TRBD1. CDR3 length equals 17 residues. Germline V gene sequence: CDR1 SGHRS, CDR2 YFSETQ. J lost 0 bases, V lost 5 bases, and 7 bases had no gene match.

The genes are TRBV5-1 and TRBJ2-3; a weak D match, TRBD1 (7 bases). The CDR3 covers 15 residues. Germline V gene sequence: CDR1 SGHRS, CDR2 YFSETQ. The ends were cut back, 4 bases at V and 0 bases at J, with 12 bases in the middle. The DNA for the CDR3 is TGCGCCAGCAGCGCGGGACAGTCCAGCACAGATACGCAGTATTTT. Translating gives CASSAGQSSTDTQYF.

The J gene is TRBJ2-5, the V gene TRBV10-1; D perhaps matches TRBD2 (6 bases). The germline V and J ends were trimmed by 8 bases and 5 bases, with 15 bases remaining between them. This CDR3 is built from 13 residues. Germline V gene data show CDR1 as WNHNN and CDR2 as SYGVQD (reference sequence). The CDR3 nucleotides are TGCGCCAGCTCGGCGGCGGGGCGGGAGACCCAGTACTTC. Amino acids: CASSAAGRETQYF.

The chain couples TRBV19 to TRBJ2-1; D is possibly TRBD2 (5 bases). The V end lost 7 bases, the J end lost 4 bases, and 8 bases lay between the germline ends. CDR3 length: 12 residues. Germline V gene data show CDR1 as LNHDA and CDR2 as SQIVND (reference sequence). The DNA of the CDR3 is TGTGCCAGTACCGGGGATTACAATGAGCAGTTCTTC. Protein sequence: CASTGDYNEQFF.

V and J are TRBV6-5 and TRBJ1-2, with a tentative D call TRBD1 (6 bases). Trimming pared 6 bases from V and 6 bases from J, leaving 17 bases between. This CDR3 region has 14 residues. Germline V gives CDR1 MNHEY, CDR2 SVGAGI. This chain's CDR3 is CASRPTGIGNGYTF. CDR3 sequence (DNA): TGTGCCAGCAGACCTACAGGGATCGGTAATGGCTACACCTTC.

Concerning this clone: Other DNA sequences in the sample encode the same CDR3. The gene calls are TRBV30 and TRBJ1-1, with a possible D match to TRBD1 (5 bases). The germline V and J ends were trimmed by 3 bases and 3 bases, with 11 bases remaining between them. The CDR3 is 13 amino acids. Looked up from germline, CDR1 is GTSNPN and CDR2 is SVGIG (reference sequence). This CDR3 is CAWRRGLDTEAFF. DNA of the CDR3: TGTGCCTGGAGAAGGGGCCTGGACACTGAAGCTTTCTTT.

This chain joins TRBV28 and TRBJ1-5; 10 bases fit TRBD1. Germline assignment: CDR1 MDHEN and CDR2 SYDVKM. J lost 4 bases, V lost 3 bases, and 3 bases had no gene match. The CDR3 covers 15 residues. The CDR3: CASSFLDRGNQPQHF. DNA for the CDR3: TGTGCCAGCAGTTTCTTGGACAGGGGGAATCAGCCCCAGCATTTT.

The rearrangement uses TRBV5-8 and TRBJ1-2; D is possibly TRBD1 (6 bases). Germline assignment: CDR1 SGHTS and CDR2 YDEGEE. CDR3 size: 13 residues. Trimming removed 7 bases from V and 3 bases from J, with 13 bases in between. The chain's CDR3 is CASGYRVDYGYTF. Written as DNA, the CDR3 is TGTGCCAGCGGGTACAGGGTTGACTATGGCTACACCTTC. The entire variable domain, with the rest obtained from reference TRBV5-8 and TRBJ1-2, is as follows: EAGVTQSPTHLIKTRGQQATLRCSPISGHTSVYWYQQALGLGLQFLLWYDEGEERNRGNFPPRFSGRQFPNYSSELNVNALELEDSALYLCASGYRVDYGYTFGSGTRLTVV.

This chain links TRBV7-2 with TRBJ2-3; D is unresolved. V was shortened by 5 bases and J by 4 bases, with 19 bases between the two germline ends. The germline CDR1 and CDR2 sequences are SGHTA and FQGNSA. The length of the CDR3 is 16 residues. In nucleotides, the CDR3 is TGTGCCAGCAGCGCCGTAGCTAGGAGACCCTCAGATACGCAGTATTTT. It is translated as CASSAVARRPSDTQYF.

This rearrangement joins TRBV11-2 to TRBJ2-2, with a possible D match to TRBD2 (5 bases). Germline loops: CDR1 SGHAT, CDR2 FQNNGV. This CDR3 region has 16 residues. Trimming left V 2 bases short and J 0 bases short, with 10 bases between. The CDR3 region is CASSLFPGTNTGELFF. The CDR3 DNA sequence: TGTGCCAGCAGCTTATTTCCGGGAACGAACACCGGGGAGCTGTTTTTT.

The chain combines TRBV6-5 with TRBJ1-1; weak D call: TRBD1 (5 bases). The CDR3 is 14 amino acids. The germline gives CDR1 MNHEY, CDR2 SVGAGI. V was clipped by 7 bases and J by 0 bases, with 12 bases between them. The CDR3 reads CASISQDMNTEAFF. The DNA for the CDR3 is TGTGCCAGCATTTCACAGGACATGAACACTGAAGCTTTCTTT.

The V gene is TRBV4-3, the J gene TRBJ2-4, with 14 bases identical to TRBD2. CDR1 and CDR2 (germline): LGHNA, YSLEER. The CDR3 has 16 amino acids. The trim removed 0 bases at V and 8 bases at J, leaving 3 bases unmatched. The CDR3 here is CASSQDTGLAGDIQYF. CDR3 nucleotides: TGCGCCAGCAGCCAAGATACGGGACTAGCGGGAGACATTCAGTACTTC.

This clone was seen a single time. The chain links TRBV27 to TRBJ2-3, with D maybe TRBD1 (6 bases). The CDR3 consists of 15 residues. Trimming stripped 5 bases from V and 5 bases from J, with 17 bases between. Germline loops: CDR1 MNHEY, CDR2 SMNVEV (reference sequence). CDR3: CASSTLGGDEDTQYF. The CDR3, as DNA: TGTGCCAGCAGTACCTTAGGGGGAGACGAAGATACGCAGTATTTT.

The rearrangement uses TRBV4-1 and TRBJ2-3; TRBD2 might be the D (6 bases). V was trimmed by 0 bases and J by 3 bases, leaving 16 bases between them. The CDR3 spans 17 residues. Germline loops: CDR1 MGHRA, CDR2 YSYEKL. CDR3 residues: CASSQDSDGRGTDTQYF. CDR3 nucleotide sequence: TGCGCCAGCAGCCAAGACTCCGACGGGAGAGGGACAGATACGCAGTATTTT.

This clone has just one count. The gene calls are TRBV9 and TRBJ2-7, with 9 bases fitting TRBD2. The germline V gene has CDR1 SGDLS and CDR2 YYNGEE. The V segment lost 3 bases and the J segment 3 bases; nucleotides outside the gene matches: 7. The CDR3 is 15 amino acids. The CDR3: CASSGSGRDYYEQYF. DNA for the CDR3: TGTGCCAGCAGCGGTAGCGGGAGAGACTACTACGAGCAGTACTTC.

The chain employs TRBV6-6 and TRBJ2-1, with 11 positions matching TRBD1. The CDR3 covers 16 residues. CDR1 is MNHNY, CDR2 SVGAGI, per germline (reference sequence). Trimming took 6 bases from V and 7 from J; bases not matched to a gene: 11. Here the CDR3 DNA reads TGTGCCAGCAGCCGCCGGGGGACAGGGGGTTTGAATGAGCAGTTCTTC. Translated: CASSRRGTGGLNEQFF.

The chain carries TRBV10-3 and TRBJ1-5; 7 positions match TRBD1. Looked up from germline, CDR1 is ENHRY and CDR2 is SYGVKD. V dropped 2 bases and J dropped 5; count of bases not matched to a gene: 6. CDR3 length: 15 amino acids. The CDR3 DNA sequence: TGTGCCATCAGTGAGAAGGACAGGTATGATCAGCCCCAGCATTTT. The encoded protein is CAISEKDRYDQPQHF.

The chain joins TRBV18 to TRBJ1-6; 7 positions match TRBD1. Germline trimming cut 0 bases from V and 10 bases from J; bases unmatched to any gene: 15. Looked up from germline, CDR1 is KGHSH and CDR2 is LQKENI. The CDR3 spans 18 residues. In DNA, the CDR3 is TGTGCCAGCTCACCACCAACCCTCTCGACAGGGAGGTTATCACCCCTCCACTTT. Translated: CASSPPTLSTGRLSPLHF.

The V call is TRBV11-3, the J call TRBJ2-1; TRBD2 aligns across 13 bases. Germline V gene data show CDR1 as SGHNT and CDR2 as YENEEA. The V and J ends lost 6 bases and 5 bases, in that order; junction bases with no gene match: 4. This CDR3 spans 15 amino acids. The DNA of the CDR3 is TGTGCCAGCAGTCGGACTAGCGGGGGCCACAATGAGCAGTTCTTC. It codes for CASSRTSGGHNEQFF.